This is a list of T cell receptor beta chains from one sample in a study of T cells after yellow fever vaccination. TCRdb re-called the 5' RACE reads through MiXCR, storing one row per CDR3 protein. The sample has 620,000 or so distinct CDR3 sequences, around 12% seen once. The sequencing here drew on PBMCs, taken on the day of the yellow fever booster vaccination. The receptor set was obtained from a man aged 25 to 40 who received the YFV17D yellow fever vaccine. CDR3s include the opening cysteine and the closing phenylalanine or tryptophan.

V gene: TRBV7-8
CDR3 length: 13
CDR3 protein: CASATGVVYEQYF

V gene: TRBV5-6
CDR3 length: 12
CDR3 protein: CASSLGVAGEFF

V gene: TRBV5-1
CDR3 length: 13
CDR3 protein: CASRMRGADTQYF

V gene: TRBV7-2
CDR3 length: 17
CDR3 protein: CASSSYRLAGGLETQYF

V gene: TRBV11-2
CDR3 length: 16
CDR3 protein: CASSLTFGQETYEQYF

V gene: TRBV28
CDR3 length: 14
CDR3 protein: CASNPSTGRQPQHF

V gene: TRBV20-1
CDR3 length: 14
CDR3 protein: CSARGGQGGYGYTF

V gene: TRBV18
CDR3 length: 15
CDR3 protein: CASSLLSTSYNEQFF

V gene: TRBV12-3/TRBV12-4
CDR3 length: 18
CDR3 protein: CASRPAGTSGYSYNEQFF

V gene: TRBV11-2
CDR3 length: 15
CDR3 protein: CASSAGTGRNEKLFF

V gene: TRBV7-8
CDR3 length: 16
CDR3 protein: CASSSAHLLVAYEQYF

V gene: TRBV27
CDR3 length: 14
CDR3 protein: CARTLAGGPRGQYF

V gene: TRBV5-1
CDR3 length: 14
CDR3 protein: CASSLDGQGYGYTF

V gene: TRBV5-1
CDR3 length: 18
CDR3 protein: CASSLFRPGGASSETQYF

V gene: TRBV12-3/TRBV12-4
CDR3 length: 14
CDR3 protein: CASSFWGPSYEQYF

V gene: TRBV5-1
CDR3 length: 14
CDR3 protein: CASSEAGGTQPQHF

V gene: TRBV20-1
CDR3 length: 15
CDR3 protein: CSARAPSGRGYEQYF

V gene: TRBV5-1
CDR3 length: 15
CDR3 protein: CASSLEAGSRYGYTF

V gene: TRBV7-2
CDR3 length: 17
CDR3 protein: CASSAAAFAWSGNTIYF

V gene: TRBV27
CDR3 length: 15
CDR3 protein: CASTGEAGAYNEQFF

V gene: TRBV6-1
CDR3 length: 16
CDR3 protein: CASSPGEGLAKNIQYF

V gene: TRBV5-6
CDR3 length: 16
CDR3 protein: CASSPRGSGYLGEQYF

V gene: TRBV12-3/TRBV12-4
CDR3 length: 14
CDR3 protein: CASRSGQARATQYF

V gene: TRBV28
CDR3 length: 14
CDR3 protein: CASSFRLAVDTQYF

V gene: TRBV6-2/TRBV6-3
CDR3 length: 13
CDR3 protein: CASSQDSSYGYTF

V gene: TRBV29-1
CDR3 length: 14
CDR3 protein: CSVDGREVWETQYF

V gene: TRBV7-2
CDR3 length: 15
CDR3 protein: CASSLGQGATTEAFF

V gene: TRBV7-2
CDR3 length: 13
CDR3 protein: CASSLDRENGYTF

V gene: TRBV21-1
CDR3 length: 15
CDR3 protein: CASSLPARDSYEQYF

V gene: TRBV5-1
CDR3 length: 13
CDR3 protein: CASSLVGITEAFF

V gene: TRBV9
CDR3 length: 15
CDR3 protein: CASIPLGRFSYEQYF

V gene: TRBV7-3
CDR3 length: 14
CDR3 protein: CASSLTGVANEQFF

V gene: TRBV18
CDR3 length: 16
CDR3 protein: CASSQVPAGVLGELFF

V gene: TRBV7-6
CDR3 length: 15
CDR3 protein: CASSTLGQGLGEQYF

V gene: TRBV7-6
CDR3 length: 15
CDR3 protein: CASSTFDGTYNEQFF

V gene: TRBV12-3/TRBV12-4
CDR3 length: 14
CDR3 protein: CASSIRDKYNEQFF

V gene: TRBV5-1
CDR3 length: 14
CDR3 protein: CASSPGGPHNEQFF

V gene: TRBV5-1
CDR3 length: 16
CDR3 protein: CASSPSVAPPRETQYF

V gene: TRBV6-1
CDR3 length: 13
CDR3 protein: CASTAVDTQKQFF

V gene: TRBV10-3
CDR3 length: 17
CDR3 protein: CAISDSYGGRAYNEQFF

V gene: TRBV9
CDR3 length: 13
CDR3 protein: CASSVEISETQYF

V gene: TRBV10-3
CDR3 length: 18
CDR3 protein: CAISDRTSGEGALDEQYF

V gene: TRBV20-1
CDR3 length: 12
CDR3 protein: CSALDSSYEQYF

V gene: TRBV6-1
CDR3 length: 13
CDR3 protein: CASSETVLQPQHF

V gene: TRBV5-1
CDR3 length: 12
CDR3 protein: CASSLEEDTQYF

V gene: TRBV6-1
CDR3 length: 12
CDR3 protein: CASSEEPRLKSF

V gene: TRBV19
CDR3 length: 18
CDR3 protein: CASSIAHLGGTGSYEQYF

V gene: TRBV18
CDR3 length: 16
CDR3 protein: CASSPGLAGGRSEQFF

V gene: TRBV7-2
CDR3 length: 14
CDR3 protein: CASSLGGGNYEQYF

V gene: TRBV20-1
CDR3 length: 14
CDR3 protein: CSARARPLNTEAFF

V gene: TRBV19
CDR3 length: 15
CDR3 protein: CASSIDLLALNEQFF

V gene: TRBV20-1
CDR3 length: 12
CDR3 protein: CSAPDLGAEAFF

V gene: TRBV19
CDR3 length: 13
CDR3 protein: CASSIDWAYTQYF

V gene: TRBV10-3
CDR3 length: 11
CDR3 protein: CAISVDYGYTF

V gene: TRBV4-2
CDR3 length: 15
CDR3 protein: CASSQDFHSTDTQYF

V gene: TRBV12-3/TRBV12-4
CDR3 length: 14
CDR3 protein: CASFGTVEYNEQFF

V gene: TRBV20-1
CDR3 length: 12
CDR3 protein: CSASNTDGAQYF